The following is a TCR beta chain sequence with its context. This sample was taken from a study of blood T cell repertoires in COVID-19. On the study more broadly: In each case, the material was cDNA or gDNA derived from T cells, B-cell-depleted T cells, or PBMCs.

Clones were sequenced by immunoSEQ multiplex PCR, and TCRdb holds only the in-frame ones, with some missing. The table has around 130,000 clones, roughly 75% seen once; the top ten hold 16%. Sequencing was done on a sample of peripheral blood. This receptor was identified in a man in his 60s with active or convalescent COVID-19.

The CDR3 DNA reads TGTGCCAGCAGCTTGGCCCCGGGGGGGGAGACCCAGTACTTC. Protein: CASSLAPGGETQYF. The V gene is TRBV7-2, the J gene TRBJ2-5, with 8 bases lining up with TRBD2. CDR3 length: 14 residues. V dropped 3 bases and J dropped 5; count of bases not matched to a gene: 5. Germline V gives CDR1 SGHTA, CDR2 FQGNSA.